This passage covers 17 T cell receptor beta chains from one sample sequenced in a study of blood T cells in healthy people across ages. For the second PCR, which ran for about 7 to 11 cycles, a sample-barcoded 5' primer and a J-beta primer mix were used. TCRdb reanalysed the 5' RACE reads using MiXCR and keeps one entry per CDR3 protein. The sample consists of about 840,000 distinct CDR3 sequences, roughly 28% of them appearing once. In addition, the sample was reused for a study of T cells of mothers and their children.

The sequencing sample was made of blood. The receptor set was obtained from a woman in her thirties or forties in good health.

The V call is TRBV20-1, the J call TRBJ1-5, with 10 bases aligning to TRBD1. Losses at the gene ends were 4 bases for V and 2 bases for J; bases not matched to a gene: 5. Looked up from germline, CDR1 is DFQATT and CDR2 is SNEGSKA (reference sequence). The CDR3 runs 15 residues. CDR3 nucleotides: TGCAGTGCTAAACAGACAGGGGGCGGCAATCAGCCCCAGCATTTT. Protein: CSAKQTGGGNQPQHF.

There are many counts of this clonotype. This chain connects TRBV14 to TRBJ2-7; 10 nucleotides align to TRBD2. The V segment lost 3 bases and the J segment 4 bases; nucleotides outside the gene matches: 18. The CDR3 is 19 residues long. The germline CDR1 and CDR2 sequences are SGHDN and FVKESK. DNA of the CDR3: TGTGCCAGCAGCCATAACCAAAGGACTAGCGGCGTCCAGGGGTACGAGCAGTACTTC. Protein sequence: CASSHNQRTSGVQGYEQYF.

The rearrangement links TRBV5-6 to TRBJ2-5; D ambiguous. The germline V gene has CDR1 SGHDT and CDR2 YYEEEE. The CDR3 consists of 13 residues. V was cut by 4 bases and J by 5 bases, with 12 bases left in between. CDR3 sequence (DNA): TGTGCCAGCAGCCCCTACTCCCTCGAGACCCAGTACTTC. Translating gives CASSPYSLETQYF.

This clonotype was counted between two and nine times. J is TRBJ2-1 and V is TRBV6-4; 7 bases agree with TRBD1. This CDR3 has 13 residues. Per the germline V gene, CDR1 is MRHNA and CDR2 is SNTAGT. V shed 0 bases and J 8 bases; nucleotides not matched to a gene: 1. CDR3 region: CASSDSGGDEQFF. Written as DNA, the CDR3 is TGTGCCAGCAGTGACTCAGGGGGCGATGAGCAGTTCTTC.

There are a few counts of this clonotype. This rearrangement joins TRBV27 to TRBJ1-1; D may be TRBD1 (5 bases). The CDR3 runs to 13 residues. Germline-derived CDR1 and CDR2 are MNHEY and SMNVEV (reference sequence). V was clipped by 7 bases and J by 1 base, with 10 bases between them. The CDR3 nucleotides read TGTGCCAGCACCAGAGACAGGAACACTGAAGCTTTCTTT. This translates into CASTRDRNTEAFF.

This clonotype was detected a few times. The gene calls are TRBV20-1 and TRBJ1-2; D is undetermined. Trimming took off 3 bases at V and 8 bases at J, with 13 bases between the two ends. Per the germline V gene, CDR1 is DFQATT and CDR2 is SNEGSKA (reference sequence). The CDR3 contains 12 residues. The CDR3 reads CSASAGGKGYTF. The CDR3, as DNA: TGCAGTGCTAGCGCTGGAGGGAAAGGCTACACCTTC.

At least ten counts were recorded for this clonotype. A much larger clone differs from this one at a single base, so this may be a read error. The chain employs TRBV14 and TRBJ1-6; D may be TRBD1 (5 bases). This CDR3 spans 14 amino acids. V was pared by 4 bases and J by 9 bases, with 13 bases between. Germline V lookup: CDR1 SGHDN, CDR2 FVKESK. As DNA, the CDR3 is TGTGCCAGCAGCCTCCGGGACCAGAGTTCACCCCTCCACTTT. Protein product: CASSLRDQSSPLHF.

The genes are TRBV5-1 and TRBJ2-1; weak D call: TRBD2 (7 bases). The germline gives CDR1 SGHRS, CDR2 YFSETQ. This CDR3 has 16 amino acids. V gave up 2 bases and J gave up 7 bases, with 19 bases separating them. CDR3 sequence: CASSLQGPRGRNEQFF. In nucleotides, the CDR3 is TGCGCCAGCAGCTTACAGGGCCCGCGGGGGAGGAATGAGCAGTTCTTC.

J is TRBJ2-7 and V is TRBV2, with 9 bases identical to TRBD1. The CDR3 is 15 amino acids. V was pared by 6 bases and J by 7 bases, with 13 bases of the junction left unmatched. CDR1 is SNHLY and CDR2 is FYNNEI in the germline V gene. The CDR3 region has the DNA TGTGCCAGCAGGGCCCCCGGGACAGGGCCTAATGAGCAGTACTTC. Amino acids: CASRAPGTGPNEQYF.

As to this clonotype: At one of its ends the junction is not consistent with the germline gene, which may arise from a read error. The V and J genes are TRBV7-2 and TRBJ1-3; a possible D gene is TRBD1 (6 bases). Germline lookup yields CDR1 SGHTA and CDR2 FQGNSA. The CDR3 totals 17 residues. This chain's CDR3 is CASSPRNVQGVGNAIYF. CDR3 sequence (DNA): TGTGCCAGCAGCCCTAGAAACGTACAGGGAGTGGGAAACGCCATATATTTT. The whole variable domain, remainder taken from reference TRBV7-2 and TRBJ1-3, is GAGVSQSPSNKVTEKGKDVELRCDPISGHTALYWYRQSLGQGLEFLIYFQGNSAPDKSGLPSDRFSAERTGGSVSTLTIQRTQQEDSAVYLCASSPRNVQGVGNAIYFGEGSWLTVV.

V gene TRBV11-2 combines with J gene TRBJ2-5; D is ambiguous. Trimming stripped 5 bases from V and 2 bases from J, with 15 bases between. CDR1 and CDR2 (germline): SGHAT, FQNNGV. The CDR3 has 15 amino acids. The CDR3 sequence is CASSQLLRRQETQYF. The DNA of the CDR3 is TGTGCCAGCAGCCAGCTACTCAGAAGACAAGAGACCCAGTACTTC.

This chain joins TRBV5-5 and TRBJ1-2; 7 nucleotides align to TRBD1. The CDR3 sequence is 17 residues long. Losses at the gene ends were 0 bases for V and 8 bases for J; bases not matched to a gene: 16. From germline, CDR1 is SGHKS and CDR2 YYEKEE (reference sequence). CDR3 coding DNA: TGTGCCAGCAGCTTGGATGGGGGCACAGGGGTAGTATACGGCTACACCTTC. Translation gives CASSLDGGTGVVYGYTF.

This clonotype was seen just once. This chain joins TRBV7-2 and TRBJ2-4; D call uncertain. The DNA matches TRBJ2-7 better at its end, which makes the J call doubtful. Germline V CDR1 and CDR2: SGHTA, FQGNSA. This CDR3 is built from 15 residues. The CDR3 DNA is TGTGCCAGCAGACAACGGGCAGGCCTCTCCTACGAGCAGTACTTC. Residues: CASRQRAGLSYEQYF.

This clonotype was seen a few times. The chain employs TRBV11-2 and TRBJ1-1; TRBD1 aligns across 7 bases. Germline V gene data show CDR1 as SGHAT and CDR2 as FQNNGV. The CDR3 spans 14 residues. J gave up 6 bases and V 2 bases, and 6 bases lay outside the gene matches. The CDR3 nucleotides read TGTGCCAGCAGCTTATATTACCAGGGGGCTGAAGCTTTCTTT. Amino acids: CASSLYYQGAEAFF.

The chain recombines TRBV5-5 with TRBJ2-1; D is uncertain. V dropped 4 bases and J dropped 0 bases, with 14 bases sitting between them. The CDR3 totals 16 residues. From germline, CDR1 is SGHKS and CDR2 YYEKEE (reference sequence). Here the CDR3 DNA reads TGTGCCAGCAGCAGGATAGCAGCTAGCTCCTACAATGAGCAGTTCTTC. It codes for CASSRIAASSYNEQFF. The full variable domain, completed using reference TRBV5-5 and TRBJ2-1, is DAGVTQSPTHLIKTRGQQVTLRCSPISGHKSVSWYQQVLGQGPQFIFQYYEKEERGRGNFPDRFSARQFPNYSSELNVNALLLGDSALYLCASSRIAASSYNEQFFGPGTRLTVL.

The rearrangement links TRBV5-7 to TRBJ1-1; TRBD1 matches 12 bases. TRBV5-7 is classed as an ORF, of uncertain function. The CDR3 spans 16 residues. V lost 0 bases to trimming and J lost 3 bases; unmatched junction nucleotides: 3. This CDR3 is CASSLDWDRGHTEAFF. Written as DNA, the CDR3 is TGTGCCAGCAGCTTGGATTGGGACAGGGGGCACACTGAAGCTTTCTTT.

The genes are TRBV7-2 and TRBJ2-2, with D tentatively TRBD1 (6 bases). The CDR3 extends over 16 amino acids. V lost 3 bases, J lost 7 bases, and 18 bases lay in between. The germline gives CDR1 SGHTA, CDR2 FQGNSA. In DNA form, the CDR3 reads TGTGCCAGCAGCTTGGGTCGAACAGGGTGGAGCGGGGAGCTGTTTTTT. As protein: CASSLGRTGWSGELFF. Full variable domain (remainder filled in from reference TRBV7-2 and TRBJ2-2): GAGVSQSPSNKVTEKGKDVELRCDPISGHTALYWYRQSLGQGLEFLIYFQGNSAPDKSGLPSDRFSAERTGGSVSTLTIQRTQQEDSAVYLCASSLGRTGWSGELFFGEGSRLTVL.